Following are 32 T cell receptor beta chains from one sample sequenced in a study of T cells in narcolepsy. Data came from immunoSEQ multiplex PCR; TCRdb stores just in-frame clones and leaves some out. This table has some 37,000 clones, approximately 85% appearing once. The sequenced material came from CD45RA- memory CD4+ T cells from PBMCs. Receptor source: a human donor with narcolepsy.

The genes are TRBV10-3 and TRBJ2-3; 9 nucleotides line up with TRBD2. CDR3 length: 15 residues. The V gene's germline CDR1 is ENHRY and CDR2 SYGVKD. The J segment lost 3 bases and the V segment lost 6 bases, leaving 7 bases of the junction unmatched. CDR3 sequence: CAIRPTSGRTDTQYF. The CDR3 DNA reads TGTGCCATCAGACCTACTAGCGGGCGAACAGATACGCAGTATTTT.

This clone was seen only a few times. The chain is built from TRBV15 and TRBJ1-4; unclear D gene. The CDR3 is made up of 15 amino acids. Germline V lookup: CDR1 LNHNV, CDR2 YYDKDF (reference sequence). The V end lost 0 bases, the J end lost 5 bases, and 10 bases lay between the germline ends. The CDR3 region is CATSRDPTENEKLFF. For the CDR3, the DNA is TGTGCCACCAGCAGAGATCCCACAGAGAATGAAAAACTGTTTTTT.

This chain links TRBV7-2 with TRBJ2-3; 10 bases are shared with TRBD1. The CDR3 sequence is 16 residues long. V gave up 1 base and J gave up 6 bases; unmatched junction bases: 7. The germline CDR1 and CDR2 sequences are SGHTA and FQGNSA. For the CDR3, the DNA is TGTGCCAGCAGCTTAGAGCCCGGGACAGGGGTTGATACGCAGTATTTT. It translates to CASSLEPGTGVDTQYF. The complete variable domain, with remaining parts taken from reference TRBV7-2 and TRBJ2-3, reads GAGVSQSPSNKVTEKGKDVELRCDPISGHTALYWYRQSLGQGLEFLIYFQGNSAPDKSGLPSDRFSAERTGGSVSTLTIQRTQQEDSAVYLCASSLEPGTGVDTQYFGPGTRLTVL.

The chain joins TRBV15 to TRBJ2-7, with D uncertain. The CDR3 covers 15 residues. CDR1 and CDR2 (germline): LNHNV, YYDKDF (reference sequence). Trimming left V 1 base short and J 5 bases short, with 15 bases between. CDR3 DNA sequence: TGTGCCACCAGCAGAGGTCGCGCAGGAATCCACGAGCAGTACTTC. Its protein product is CATSRGRAGIHEQYF. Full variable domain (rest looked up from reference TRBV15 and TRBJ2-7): DAMVIQNPRYQVTQFGKPVTLSCSQTLNHNVMYWYQQKSSQAPKLLFHYYDKDFNNEADTPDNFQSRRPNTSFCFLDIRSPGLGDTAMYLCATSRGRAGIHEQYFGPGTRLTVT.

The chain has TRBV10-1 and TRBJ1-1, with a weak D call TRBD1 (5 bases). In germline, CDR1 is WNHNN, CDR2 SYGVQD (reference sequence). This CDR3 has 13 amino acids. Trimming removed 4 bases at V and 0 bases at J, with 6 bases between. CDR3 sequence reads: CASSGGVNTEAFF. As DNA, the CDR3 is TGCGCCAGCAGTGGAGGGGTGAACACTGAAGCTTTCTTT.

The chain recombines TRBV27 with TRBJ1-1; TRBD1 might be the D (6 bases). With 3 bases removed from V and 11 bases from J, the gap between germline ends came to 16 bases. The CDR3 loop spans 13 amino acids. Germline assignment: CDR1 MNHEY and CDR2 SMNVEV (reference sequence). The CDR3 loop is CASSFNRARSAFF. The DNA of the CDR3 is TGTGCCAGCAGTTTCAACAGGGCCCGGAGTGCTTTCTTT.

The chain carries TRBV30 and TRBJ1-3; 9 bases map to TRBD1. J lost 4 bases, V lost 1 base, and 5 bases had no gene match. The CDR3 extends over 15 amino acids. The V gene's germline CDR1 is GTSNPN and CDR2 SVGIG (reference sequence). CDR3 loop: CAWSGGTGRGNTIYF. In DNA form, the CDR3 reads TGTGCCTGGAGTGGGGGGACAGGGAGAGGAAACACCATATATTTT.

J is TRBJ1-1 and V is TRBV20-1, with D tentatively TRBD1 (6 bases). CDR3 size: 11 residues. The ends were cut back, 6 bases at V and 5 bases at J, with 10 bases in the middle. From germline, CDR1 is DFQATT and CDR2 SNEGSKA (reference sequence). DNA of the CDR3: TGCAGTGCCCCACAGGGTACTGAAGCTTTCTTT. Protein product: CSAPQGTEAFF.

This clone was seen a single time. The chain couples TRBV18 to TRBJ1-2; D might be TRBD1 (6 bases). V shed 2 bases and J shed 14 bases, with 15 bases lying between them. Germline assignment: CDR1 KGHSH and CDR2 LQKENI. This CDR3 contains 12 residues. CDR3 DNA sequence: TGTGCCAGCTCACCAGACCTGGGGGGCGGAACCTTC. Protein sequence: CASSPDLGGGTF.

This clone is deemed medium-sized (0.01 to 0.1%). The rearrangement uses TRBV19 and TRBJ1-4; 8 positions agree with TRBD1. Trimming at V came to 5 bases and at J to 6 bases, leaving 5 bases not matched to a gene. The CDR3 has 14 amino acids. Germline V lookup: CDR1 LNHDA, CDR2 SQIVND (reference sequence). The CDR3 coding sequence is TGTGCCAGTAGTCCCGACAGGGGATATGAAAAACTGTTTTTT. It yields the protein CASSPDRGYEKLFF.

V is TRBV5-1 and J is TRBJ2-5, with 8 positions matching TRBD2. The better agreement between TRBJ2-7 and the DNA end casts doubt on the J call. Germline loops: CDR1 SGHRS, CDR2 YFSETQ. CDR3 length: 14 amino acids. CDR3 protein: CASSWSGSSYEQYF. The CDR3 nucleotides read TGCGCCAGCAGCTGGAGCGGGAGTTCTTACGAGCAGTACTTC.

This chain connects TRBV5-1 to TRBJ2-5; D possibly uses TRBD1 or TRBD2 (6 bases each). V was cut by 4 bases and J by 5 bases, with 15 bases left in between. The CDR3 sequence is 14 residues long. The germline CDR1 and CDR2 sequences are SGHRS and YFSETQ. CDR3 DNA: TGCGCCAGCAGCCCGGAGGGGGTGGGGGAGACCCAGTACTTC. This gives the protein CASSPEGVGETQYF.

CDR3 bases: TGTGCCTGGGGAGGGGCTAGCGGAAACACCGGGGAGCTGTTTTTT. This translates into CAWGGASGNTGELFF. The J gene is TRBJ2-2, the V gene TRBV30; 7 bases agree with TRBD2. Trimming removed 5 bases from V and 2 bases from J; junction bases left unmatched: 8. This CDR3 region has 15 residues. The germline V gene has CDR1 GTSNPN and CDR2 SVGIG (reference sequence).

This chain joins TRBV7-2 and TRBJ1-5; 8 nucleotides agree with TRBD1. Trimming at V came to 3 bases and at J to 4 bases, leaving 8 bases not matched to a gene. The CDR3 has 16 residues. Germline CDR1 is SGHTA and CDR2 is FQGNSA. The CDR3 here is CASSFLGQGLNQPQHF. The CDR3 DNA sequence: TGTGCCAGCAGCTTCCTTGGACAGGGCCTGAATCAGCCCCAGCATTTT.

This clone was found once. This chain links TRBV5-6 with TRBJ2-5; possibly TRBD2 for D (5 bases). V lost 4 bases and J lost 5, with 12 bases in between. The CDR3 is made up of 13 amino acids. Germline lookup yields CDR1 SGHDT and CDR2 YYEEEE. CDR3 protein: CASSPGRGETQYF. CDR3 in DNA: TGTGCCAGCAGCCCGGGCCGAGGGGAGACCCAGTACTTC.

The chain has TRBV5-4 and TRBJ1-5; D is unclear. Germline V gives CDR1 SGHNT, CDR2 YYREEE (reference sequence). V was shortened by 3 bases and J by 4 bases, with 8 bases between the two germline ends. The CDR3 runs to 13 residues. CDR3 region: CASSYERNQPQHF. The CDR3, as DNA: TGTGCCAGCAGCTACGAGAGAAATCAGCCCCAGCATTTT. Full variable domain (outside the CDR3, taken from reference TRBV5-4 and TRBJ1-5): ETGVTQSPTHLIKTRGQQVTLRCSSQSGHNTVSWYQQALGQGPQFIFQYYREEENGRGNFPPRFSGLQFPNYSSELNVNALELDDSALYLCASSYERNQPQHFGDGTRLSIL.

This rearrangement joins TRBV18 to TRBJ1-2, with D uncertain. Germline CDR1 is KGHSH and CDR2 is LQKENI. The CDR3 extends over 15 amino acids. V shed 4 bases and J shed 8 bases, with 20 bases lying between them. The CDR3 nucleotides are TGTGCCAGCTCACGATATGAGGAGAGGCCGACCGGCTACACCTTC. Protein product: CASSRYEERPTGYTF.

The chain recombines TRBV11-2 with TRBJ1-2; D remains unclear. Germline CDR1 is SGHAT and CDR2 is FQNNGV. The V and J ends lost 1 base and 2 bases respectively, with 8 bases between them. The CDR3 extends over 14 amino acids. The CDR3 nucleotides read TGTGCCAGCAGCTTAGTCGGCGGGAACTATGGCTACACCTTC. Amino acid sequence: CASSLVGGNYGYTF.

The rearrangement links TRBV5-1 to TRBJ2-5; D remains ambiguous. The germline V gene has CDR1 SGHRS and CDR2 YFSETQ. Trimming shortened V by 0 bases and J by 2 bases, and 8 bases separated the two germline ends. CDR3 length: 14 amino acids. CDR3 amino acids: CASSLGQLQETQYF. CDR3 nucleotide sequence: TGCGCCAGCAGCTTGGGGCAGTTACAAGAGACCCAGTACTTC.

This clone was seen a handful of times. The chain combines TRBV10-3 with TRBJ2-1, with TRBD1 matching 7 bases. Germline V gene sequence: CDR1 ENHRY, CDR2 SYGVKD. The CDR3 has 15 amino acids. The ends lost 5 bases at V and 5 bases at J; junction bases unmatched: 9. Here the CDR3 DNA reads TGTGCCATCAGTTCCGACAGGGTTAGGGACAATGAGCAGTTCTTC. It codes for CAISSDRVRDNEQFF.

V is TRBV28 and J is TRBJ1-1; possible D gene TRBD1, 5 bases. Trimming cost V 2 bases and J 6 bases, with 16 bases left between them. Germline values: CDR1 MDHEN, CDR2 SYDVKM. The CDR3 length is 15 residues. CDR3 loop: CASSLRGVAGSEAFF. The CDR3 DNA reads TGTGCCAGCAGTTTACGGGGGGTCGCCGGGTCTGAAGCTTTCTTT.

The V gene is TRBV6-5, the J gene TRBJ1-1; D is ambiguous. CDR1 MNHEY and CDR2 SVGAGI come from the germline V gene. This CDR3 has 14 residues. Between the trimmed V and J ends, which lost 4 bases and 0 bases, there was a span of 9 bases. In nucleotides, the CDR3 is TGTGCCAGCAGTTTCGGGCAGGTGAACACTGAAGCTTTCTTT. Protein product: CASSFGQVNTEAFF.

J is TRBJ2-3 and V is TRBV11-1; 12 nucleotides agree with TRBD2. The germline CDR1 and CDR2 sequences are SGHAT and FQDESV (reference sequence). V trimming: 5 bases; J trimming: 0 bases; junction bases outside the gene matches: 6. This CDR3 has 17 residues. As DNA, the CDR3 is TGTGCCAGCAGCCTACTAGCGGGGGGCGCTAGCACAGATACGCAGTATTTT. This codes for CASSLLAGGASTDTQYF. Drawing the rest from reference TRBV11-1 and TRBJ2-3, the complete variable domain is EAEVAQSPRYKITEKSQAVAFWCDPISGHATLYWYRQILGQGPELLVQFQDESVVDDSQLPKDRFSAERLKGVDSTLKIQPAELGDSAMYLCASSLLAGGASTDTQYFGPGTRLTVL.

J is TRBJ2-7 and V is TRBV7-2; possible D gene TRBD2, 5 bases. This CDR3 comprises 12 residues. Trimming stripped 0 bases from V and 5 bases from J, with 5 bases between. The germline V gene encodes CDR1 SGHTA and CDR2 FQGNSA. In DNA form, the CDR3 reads TGTGCCAGCAGCTTAGCGGGAGACGAGCAGTACTTC. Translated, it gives CASSLAGDEQYF.

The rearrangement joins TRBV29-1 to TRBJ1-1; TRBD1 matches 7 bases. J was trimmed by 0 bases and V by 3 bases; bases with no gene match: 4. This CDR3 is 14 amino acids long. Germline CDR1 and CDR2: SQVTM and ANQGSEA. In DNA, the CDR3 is TGCAGCGTTGAGGAAGACAGGGTGAACACTGAAGCTTTCTTT. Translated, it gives CSVEEDRVNTEAFF.

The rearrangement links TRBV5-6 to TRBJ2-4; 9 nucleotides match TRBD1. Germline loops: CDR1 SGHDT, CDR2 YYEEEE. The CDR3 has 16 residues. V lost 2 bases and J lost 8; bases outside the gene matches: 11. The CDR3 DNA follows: TGTGCCAGCAGCTTAGAGGTTAACAGGGGGCGAGACATTCAGTACTTC. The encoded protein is CASSLEVNRGRDIQYF.

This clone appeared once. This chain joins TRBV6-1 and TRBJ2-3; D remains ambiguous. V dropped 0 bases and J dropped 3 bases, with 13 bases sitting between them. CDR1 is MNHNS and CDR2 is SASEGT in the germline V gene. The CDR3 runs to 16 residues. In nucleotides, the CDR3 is TGTGCCAGCAGTGAAGCGGTAGCTCAAGGTACAGATACGCAGTATTTT. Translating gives CASSEAVAQGTDTQYF.

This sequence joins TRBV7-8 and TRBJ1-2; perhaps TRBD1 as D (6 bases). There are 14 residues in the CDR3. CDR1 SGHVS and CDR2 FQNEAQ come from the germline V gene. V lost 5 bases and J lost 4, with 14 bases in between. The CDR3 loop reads CASSPRQAFYGYTF. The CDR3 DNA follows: TGTGCCAGCAGCCCAAGACAGGCTTTCTATGGCTACACCTTC.

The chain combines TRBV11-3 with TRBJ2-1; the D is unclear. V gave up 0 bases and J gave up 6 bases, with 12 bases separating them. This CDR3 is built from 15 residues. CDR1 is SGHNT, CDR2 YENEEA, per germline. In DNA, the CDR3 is TGTGCCAGCAGCTTAGAGCCCGGCAGTCGCAATGAGCAGTTCTTC. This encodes CASSLEPGSRNEQFF.

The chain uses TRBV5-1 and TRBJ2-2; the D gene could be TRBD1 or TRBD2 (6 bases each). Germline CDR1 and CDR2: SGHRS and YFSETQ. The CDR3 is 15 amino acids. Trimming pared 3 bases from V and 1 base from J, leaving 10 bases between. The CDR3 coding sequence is TGCGCCAGCAGCTGGGGGGCTGGGAACACCGGGGAGCTGTTTTTT. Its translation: CASSWGAGNTGELFF.

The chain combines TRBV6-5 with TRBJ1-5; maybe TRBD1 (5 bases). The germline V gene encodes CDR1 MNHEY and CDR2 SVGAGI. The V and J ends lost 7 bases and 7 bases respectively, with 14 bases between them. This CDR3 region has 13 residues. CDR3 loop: CASTTRVGQPQHF. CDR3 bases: TGTGCCAGCACCACCAGGGTTGGACAGCCCCAGCATTTT.

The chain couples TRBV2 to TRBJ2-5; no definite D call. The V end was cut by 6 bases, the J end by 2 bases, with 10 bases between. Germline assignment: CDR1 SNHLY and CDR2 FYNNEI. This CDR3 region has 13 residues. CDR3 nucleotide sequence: TGTGCCAGCAGCGCCGGACGGCAAGAGACCCAGTACTTC. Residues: CASSAGRQETQYF.